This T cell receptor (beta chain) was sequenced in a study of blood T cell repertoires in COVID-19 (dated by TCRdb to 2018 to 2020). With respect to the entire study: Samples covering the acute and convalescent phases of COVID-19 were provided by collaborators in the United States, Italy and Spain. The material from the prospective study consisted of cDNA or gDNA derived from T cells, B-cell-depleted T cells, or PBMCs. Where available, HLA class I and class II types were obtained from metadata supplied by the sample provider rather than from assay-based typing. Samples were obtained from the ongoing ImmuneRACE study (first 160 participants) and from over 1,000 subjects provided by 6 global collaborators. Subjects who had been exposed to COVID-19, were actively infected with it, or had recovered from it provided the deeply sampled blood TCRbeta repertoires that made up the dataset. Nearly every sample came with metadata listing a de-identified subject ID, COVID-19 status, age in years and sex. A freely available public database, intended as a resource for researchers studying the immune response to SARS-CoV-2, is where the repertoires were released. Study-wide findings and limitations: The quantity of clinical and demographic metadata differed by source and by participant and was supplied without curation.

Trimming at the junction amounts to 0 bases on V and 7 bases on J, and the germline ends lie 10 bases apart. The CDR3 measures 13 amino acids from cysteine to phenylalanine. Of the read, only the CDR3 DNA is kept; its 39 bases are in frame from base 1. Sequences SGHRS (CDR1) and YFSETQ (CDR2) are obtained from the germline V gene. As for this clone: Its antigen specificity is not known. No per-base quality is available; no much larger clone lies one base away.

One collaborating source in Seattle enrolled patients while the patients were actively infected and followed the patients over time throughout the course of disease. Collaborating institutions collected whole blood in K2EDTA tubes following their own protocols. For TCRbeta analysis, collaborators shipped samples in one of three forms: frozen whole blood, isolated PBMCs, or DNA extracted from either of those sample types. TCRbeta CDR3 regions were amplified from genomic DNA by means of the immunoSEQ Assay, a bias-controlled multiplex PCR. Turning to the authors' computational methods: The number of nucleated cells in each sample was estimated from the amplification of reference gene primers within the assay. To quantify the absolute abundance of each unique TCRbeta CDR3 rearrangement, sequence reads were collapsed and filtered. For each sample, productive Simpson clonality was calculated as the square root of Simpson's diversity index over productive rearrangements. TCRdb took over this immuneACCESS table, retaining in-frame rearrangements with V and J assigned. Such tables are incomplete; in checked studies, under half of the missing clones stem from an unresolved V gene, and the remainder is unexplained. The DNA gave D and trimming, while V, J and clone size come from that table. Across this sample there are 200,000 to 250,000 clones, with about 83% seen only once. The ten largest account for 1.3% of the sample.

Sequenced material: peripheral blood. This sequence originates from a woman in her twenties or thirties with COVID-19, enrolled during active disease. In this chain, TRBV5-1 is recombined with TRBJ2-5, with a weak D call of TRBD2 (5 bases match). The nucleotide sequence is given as TGCGCCAGCAGCTTGGAGGAGGTCGGGACCCAGTACTTC. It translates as CASSLEEVGTQYF.